These 18 T cell receptor beta chains were all obtained from the same sample, sequenced in a study of blood T cell repertoires in COVID-19. The table came from immunoSEQ multiplex PCR; TCRdb's copy has only in-frame clones and leaves some out. The repertoire includes more than 150,000 clones, around nine tenths of them detected once, and less than 3% sits in the top ten. The sequencing input was peripheral blood. Receptor source: a man aged 40-55 years with active or convalescent COVID-19.

The rearrangement uses TRBV6-5 and TRBJ2-1; 10 bases line up with TRBD1. The ends lost 6 bases at V and 5 bases at J; junction bases unmatched: 1. CDR1 is MNHEY, CDR2 SVGAGI, per germline. There are 13 residues in the CDR3. The CDR3 nucleotides are TGTGCCAGCAGGGGACAGGGGCACAATGAGCAGTTCTTC. Amino acids: CASRGQGHNEQFF.

The rearrangement uses TRBV5-4 and TRBJ2-3, with D tentatively TRBD2 (7 bases). The CDR3 has 14 amino acids. Trimming took 6 bases from V and 5 from J, leaving 16 bases between them. CDR1 is SGHNT and CDR2 is YYREEE in the germline V gene (reference sequence). CDR3 loop: CASTWGGILDTQYF. The CDR3 DNA follows: TGTGCCAGCACCTGGGGGGGCATTCTAGATACGCAGTATTTT. Together with reference TRBV5-4 and TRBJ2-3, the CDR3 gives the full variable domain: ETGVTQSPTHLIKTRGQQVTLRCSSQSGHNTVSWYQQALGQGPQFIFQYYREEENGRGNFPPRFSGLQFPNYSSELNVNALELDDSALYLCASTWGGILDTQYFGPGTRLTVL.

The V gene is TRBV2, the J gene TRBJ2-2; D is perhaps TRBD1 (5 bases). Trimming pared 6 bases from V and 7 bases from J, leaving 9 bases between. Per germline, CDR1 SNHLY and CDR2 FYNNEI. There are 12 residues in the CDR3. The CDR3 spells CASRGPGGELFF. Here the CDR3 DNA reads TGTGCCAGCAGGGGGCCGGGCGGGGAGCTGTTTTTT.

The chain recombines TRBV3-1 (or the pseudogene TRBV3-2) with TRBJ2-7, with TRBD2 matching 7 bases. Looked up from germline, CDR1 is LGHDT and CDR2 is YNNKEL (reference sequence). The length of the CDR3 is 16 residues. Trimming removed 0 bases from V and 0 bases from J; junction bases left unmatched: 5. CDR3 nucleotides: TGTGCCAGCAGCCAAGAAGGGAGCGGGGCCTCCTACGAGCAGTACTTC. Its translation is CASSQEGSGASYEQYF.

The J gene is TRBJ2-1, the V gene TRBV2, with TRBD2 matching 10 bases. This CDR3 is built from 15 residues. V lost 1 base to trimming and J lost 9 bases; unmatched junction nucleotides: 6. The V gene's germline CDR1 is SNHLY and CDR2 FYNNEI. The DNA of the CDR3 is TGTGCCAGCAGTGAAGTTATAGCGGGGGGTGGTGAGCAGTTCTTC. It translates to CASSEVIAGGGEQFF. Complete variable domain (other parts from reference TRBV2 and TRBJ2-1): EPEVTQTPSHQVTQMGQEVILRCVPISNHLYFYWYRQILGQKVEFLVSFYNNEISEKSEIFDDQFSVERPDGSNFTLKIRSTKLEDSAMYFCASSEVIAGGGEQFFGPGTRLTVL.

This clone was seen a few times. The V and J genes are TRBV3-1 (or the pseudogene TRBV3-2) and TRBJ1-5; no clear D gene. The CDR3 contains 16 residues. Trimming cost V 3 bases and J 2 bases, with 14 bases left between them. Germline CDR1 and CDR2: LGHDT and YNNKEL (reference sequence). CDR3 residues: CASSHGSGRGNQPQHF. DNA for the CDR3: TGTGCCAGCAGCCATGGGTCGGGGAGGGGCAATCAGCCCCAGCATTTT.

The V gene is TRBV4-2, the J gene TRBJ2-3, with a tentative D call TRBD2 (5 bases). The ends were cut back, 0 bases at V and 2 bases at J, with 12 bases in the middle. Germline V gene lookup returns CDR1 LGHNA and CDR2 YNFKEQ. The CDR3 consists of 16 residues. Written as DNA, the CDR3 is TGTGCCAGCAGCCAAGATGGGGAGCATCTCACAGATACGCAGTATTTT. This translates into CASSQDGEHLTDTQYF.

The V call is TRBV6-6, the J call TRBJ1-1, with D hard to call. Germline-derived CDR1 and CDR2 are MNHNY and SVGAGI (reference sequence). With 2 bases removed from V and 1 base from J, the gap between germline ends came to 8 bases. The CDR3 is 14 residues long. In nucleotides, the CDR3 is TGTGCCAGCAGTTACCCGGGAACGAACACTGAAGCTTTCTTT. Its protein product is CASSYPGTNTEAFF.

The chain couples TRBV13 to TRBJ2-3; 8 positions match TRBD1. The ends lost 5 bases at V and 3 bases at J; junction bases unmatched: 10. The germline CDR1 and CDR2 sequences are PRHDT and FYEKMQ (reference sequence). The CDR3 sequence is 16 residues long. CDR3 sequence (DNA): TGTGCCAGCAGCCCAGGGGGCCATGAGGGGACAGATACGCAGTATTTT. This codes for CASSPGGHEGTDTQYF.

The genes are TRBV18 and TRBJ1-1; possible D gene TRBD1, 5 bases. This CDR3 is built from 13 residues. Germline values: CDR1 KGHSH, CDR2 LQKENI. V lost 0 bases, J lost 4 bases, and 6 bases lay in between. The CDR3 is CASSPPGPTEAFF. In nucleotides, the CDR3 is TGTGCCAGCTCACCACCGGGGCCCACTGAAGCTTTCTTT.

The CDR3 region is CASSTSQQEPQHF. CDR3 nucleotide sequence: TGTGCCAGCAGCACGTCACAGCAGGAGCCCCAGCATTTT. The chain couples TRBV6-5 to TRBJ1-5; no reliable D call. The V gene's germline CDR1 is MNHEY and CDR2 SVGAGI. Trimming removed 6 bases from V and 8 bases from J, with 14 bases in between. The CDR3 runs to 13 residues.

The chain couples TRBV5-6 to TRBJ2-3, with a possible D match to TRBD1 (6 bases). This CDR3 is 14 amino acids long. Germline CDR1 reads SGHDT; CDR2 reads YYEEEE. The V end was cut by 4 bases, the J end by 1 base, with 10 bases between. The CDR3 loop reads CASSQRQGTDTQYF. The CDR3 DNA follows: TGTGCCAGCAGCCAGAGACAGGGCACAGATACGCAGTATTTT.

The V gene is TRBV5-1, the J gene TRBJ2-7; TRBD2 aligns across 7 bases. The CDR3 loop spans 17 amino acids. After removal of 4 bases from V and 2 bases from J, the junction contained 15 bases not matched to a gene. Germline-derived CDR1 and CDR2 are SGHRS and YFSETQ. DNA of the CDR3: TGCGCCAGCAGCCCAACCCCTATGGGGGGGATTCCCTACGAGCAGTACTTC. It yields the protein CASSPTPMGGIPYEQYF.

V gene TRBV6-4 combines with J gene TRBJ2-2; TRBD2 is a possible D gene (6 bases). Deletions cut 4 bases from V and 0 bases from J, with 18 bases between. The CDR3 is made up of 18 amino acids. Looked up from germline, CDR1 is MRHNA and CDR2 is SNTAGT. CDR3 residues: CASSVFRDSDANTGELFF. The CDR3 bases are TGTGCCAGCAGTGTTTTCCGGGACTCGGACGCGAACACCGGGGAGCTGTTTTTT.

In its sample, this clone was seen once. The genes are TRBV5-1 and TRBJ1-5, with D perhaps TRBD1 (6 bases). Trimming removed 4 bases from V and 4 bases from J, with 9 bases in between. There are 13 residues in the CDR3. Germline loops: CDR1 SGHRS, CDR2 YFSETQ. The CDR3 here is CASSPDSNQPQHF. The CDR3 bases are TGCGCCAGCAGCCCGGACAGTAATCAGCCCCAGCATTTT.

This clone has just one count. This rearrangement joins TRBV5-1 to TRBJ2-3; 10 bases match TRBD2. This CDR3 has 16 residues. The junction had 14 bases not matched to a gene; V was cut back by 9 bases and J by 4 bases. Per the germline V gene, CDR1 is SGHRS and CDR2 is YFSETQ. The CDR3 spells CATNSGGNTFPDTQYF. Here the CDR3 DNA reads TGCGCCACTAATAGCGGGGGGAACACTTTTCCAGATACGCAGTATTTT.

The chain recombines TRBV29-1 with TRBJ1-2; 9 positions agree with TRBD1. Germline trimming cut 7 bases from V and 6 bases from J; bases unmatched to any gene: 9. CDR1 is SQVTM, CDR2 ANQGSEA, per germline. The CDR3 consists of 13 residues. The DNA of the CDR3 is TGCAGCGCCAGGGACAGGGAAGGAAATGGCTACACCTTC. Residues: CSARDREGNGYTF.

The CDR3 is CASLGGELNYGYTF. The CDR3 coding sequence is TGTGCCAGCCTGGGGGGTGAACTAAACTATGGCTACACCTTC. The chain couples TRBV2 to TRBJ1-2, with a possible D match to TRBD1 (5 bases). This CDR3 has 14 amino acids. Germline V gene lookup returns CDR1 SNHLY and CDR2 FYNNEI. Trimming cost V 8 bases and J 2 bases, with 15 bases left between them.